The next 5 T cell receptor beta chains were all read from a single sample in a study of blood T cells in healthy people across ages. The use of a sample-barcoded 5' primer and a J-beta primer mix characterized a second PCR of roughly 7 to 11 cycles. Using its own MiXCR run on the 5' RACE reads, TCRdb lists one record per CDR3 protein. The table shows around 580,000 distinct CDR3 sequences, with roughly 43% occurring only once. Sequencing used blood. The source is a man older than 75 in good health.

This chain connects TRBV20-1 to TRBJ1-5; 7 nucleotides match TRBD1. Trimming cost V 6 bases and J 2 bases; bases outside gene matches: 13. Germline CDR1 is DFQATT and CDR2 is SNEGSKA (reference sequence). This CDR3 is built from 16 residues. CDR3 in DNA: TGCAGTGCCCTCGAGAGGGGGCGGGGTGGCAATCAGCCCCAGCATTTT. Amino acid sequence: CSALERGRGGNQPQHF.

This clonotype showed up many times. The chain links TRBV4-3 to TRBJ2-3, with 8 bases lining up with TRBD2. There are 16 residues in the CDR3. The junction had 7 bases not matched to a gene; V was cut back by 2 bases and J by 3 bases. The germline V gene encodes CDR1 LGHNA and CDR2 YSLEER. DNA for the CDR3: TGCGCCAGCAGCCAAAGAAGCGGGAGTGGTACAGATACGCAGTATTTT. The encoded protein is CASSQRSGSGTDTQYF.

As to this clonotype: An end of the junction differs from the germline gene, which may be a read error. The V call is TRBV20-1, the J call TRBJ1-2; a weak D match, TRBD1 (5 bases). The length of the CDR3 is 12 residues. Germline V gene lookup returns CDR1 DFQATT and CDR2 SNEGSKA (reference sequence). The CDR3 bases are TGCAGTGCTCCACAGGCTAAATATGGCTACACCTTC. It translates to CSAPQAKYGYTF.

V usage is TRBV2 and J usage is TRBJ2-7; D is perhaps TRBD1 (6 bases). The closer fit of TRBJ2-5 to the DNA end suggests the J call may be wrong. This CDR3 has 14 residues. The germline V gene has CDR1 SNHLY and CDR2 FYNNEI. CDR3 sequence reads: CASSEEQGGETQYF. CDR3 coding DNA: TGTGCCAGCAGTGAAGAACAGGGTGGGGAGACCCAGTACTTC.

The CDR3 nucleotides are TGTGCCAGCAGCTTAAAGGGACAGGCTGAAAAACTGTTTTTT. This codes for CASSLKGQAEKLFF. This chain links TRBV7-2 with TRBJ1-4; TRBD1 matches at 8 bases. The V and J ends lost 2 bases and 7 bases, in that order; junction bases with no gene match: 3. Germline V lookup: CDR1 SGHTA, CDR2 FQGNSA. CDR3 length equals 14 residues.